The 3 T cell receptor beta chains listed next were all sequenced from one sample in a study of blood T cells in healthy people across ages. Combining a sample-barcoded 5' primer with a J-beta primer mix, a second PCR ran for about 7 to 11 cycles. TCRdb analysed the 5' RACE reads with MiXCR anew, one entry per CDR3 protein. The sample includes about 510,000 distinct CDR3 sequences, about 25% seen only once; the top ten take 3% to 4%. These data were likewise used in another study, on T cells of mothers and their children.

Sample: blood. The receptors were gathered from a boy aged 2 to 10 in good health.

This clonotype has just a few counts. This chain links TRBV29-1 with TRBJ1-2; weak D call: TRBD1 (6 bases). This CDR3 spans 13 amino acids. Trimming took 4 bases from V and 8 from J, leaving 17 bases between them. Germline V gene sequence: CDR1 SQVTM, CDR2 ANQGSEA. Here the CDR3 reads CSVAGSAGEGYTF. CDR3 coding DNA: TGCAGCGTTGCGGGGAGCGCAGGGGAAGGCTACACCTTC.

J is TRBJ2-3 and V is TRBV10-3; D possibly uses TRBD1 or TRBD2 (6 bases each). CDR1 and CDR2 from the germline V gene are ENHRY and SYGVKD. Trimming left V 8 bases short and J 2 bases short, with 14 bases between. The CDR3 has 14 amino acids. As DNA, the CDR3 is TGTGCCATCGGAGGGAGACAGGTCACAGATACGCAGTATTTT. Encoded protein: CAIGGRQVTDTQYF.

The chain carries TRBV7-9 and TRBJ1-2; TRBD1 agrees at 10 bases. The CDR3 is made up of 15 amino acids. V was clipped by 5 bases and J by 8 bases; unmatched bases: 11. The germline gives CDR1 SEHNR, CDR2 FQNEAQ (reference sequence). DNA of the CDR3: TGTGCCAGCAGCCTCCAGGGAGGGACAGGGGAAGGCTACACCTTC. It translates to CASSLQGGTGEGYTF.